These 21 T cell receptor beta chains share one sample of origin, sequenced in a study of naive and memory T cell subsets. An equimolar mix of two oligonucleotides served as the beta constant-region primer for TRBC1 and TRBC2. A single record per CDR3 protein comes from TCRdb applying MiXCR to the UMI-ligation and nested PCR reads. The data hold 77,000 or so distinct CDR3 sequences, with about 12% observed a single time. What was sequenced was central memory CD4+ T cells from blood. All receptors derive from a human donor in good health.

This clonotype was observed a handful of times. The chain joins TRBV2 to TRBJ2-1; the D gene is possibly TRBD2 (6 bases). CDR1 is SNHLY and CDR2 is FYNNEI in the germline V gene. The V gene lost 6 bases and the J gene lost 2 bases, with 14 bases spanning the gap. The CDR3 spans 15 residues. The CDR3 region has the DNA TGTGCCAGCAGCACCGGGACTCCAGCCTACAATGAGCAGTTCTTC. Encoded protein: CASSTGTPAYNEQFF.

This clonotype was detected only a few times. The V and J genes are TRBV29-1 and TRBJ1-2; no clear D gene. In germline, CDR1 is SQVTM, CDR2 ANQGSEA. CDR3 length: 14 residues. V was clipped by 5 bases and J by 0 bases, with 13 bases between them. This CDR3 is CSVKAAVTNYGYTF. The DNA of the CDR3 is TGCAGCGTTAAGGCGGCAGTTACTAACTATGGCTACACCTTC.

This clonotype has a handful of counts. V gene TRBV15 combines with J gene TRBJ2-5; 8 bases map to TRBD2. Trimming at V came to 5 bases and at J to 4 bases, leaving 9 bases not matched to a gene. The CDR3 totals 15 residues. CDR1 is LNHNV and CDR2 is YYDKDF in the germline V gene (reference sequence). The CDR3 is CATSRGGSVGETQYF. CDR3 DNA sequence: TGTGCCACCAGCCGGGGGGGGAGCGTCGGAGAGACCCAGTACTTC.

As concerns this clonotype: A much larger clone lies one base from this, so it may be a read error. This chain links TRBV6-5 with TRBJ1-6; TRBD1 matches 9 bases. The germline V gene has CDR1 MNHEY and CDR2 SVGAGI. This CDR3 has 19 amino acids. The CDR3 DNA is TGTACCAGCAGTTATGGAGGCGGGACAGGGCGGAGCATGAGTTCACCCCTCCACTTT. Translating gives CTSSYGGGTGRSMSSPLHF.

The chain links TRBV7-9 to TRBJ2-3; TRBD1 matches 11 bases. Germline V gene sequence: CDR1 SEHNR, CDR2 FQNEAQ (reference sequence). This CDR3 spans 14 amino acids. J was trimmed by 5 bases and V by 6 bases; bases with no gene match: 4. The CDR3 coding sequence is TGTGCCAGCAGGGAGGACAGGGGGCAAGATACGCAGTATTTT. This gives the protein CASREDRGQDTQYF.

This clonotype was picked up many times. In nucleotides, the CDR3 is TGCAGTACGAGTGGGGGGCAGTCGTACAATGAGCAGTTCTTC. This sequence encodes CSTSGGQSYNEQFF. The chain couples TRBV20-1 to TRBJ2-1; the D call may be TRBD1 or TRBD2 (6 bases each). This CDR3 comprises 14 residues. Germline V gives CDR1 DFQATT, CDR2 SNEGSKA (reference sequence). Trimming took off 8 bases at V and 4 bases at J, with 18 bases between the two ends.

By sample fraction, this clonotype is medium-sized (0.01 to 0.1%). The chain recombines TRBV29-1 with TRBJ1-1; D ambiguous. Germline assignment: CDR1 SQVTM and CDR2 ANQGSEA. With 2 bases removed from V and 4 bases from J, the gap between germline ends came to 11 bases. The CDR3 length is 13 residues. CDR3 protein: CSVERVEGTEAFF. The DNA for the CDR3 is TGCAGCGTTGAAAGGGTAGAGGGCACTGAAGCTTTCTTT.

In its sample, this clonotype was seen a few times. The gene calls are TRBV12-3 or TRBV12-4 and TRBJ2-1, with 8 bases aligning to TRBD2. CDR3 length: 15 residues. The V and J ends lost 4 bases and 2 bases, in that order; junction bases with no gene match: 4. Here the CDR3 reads CASSSGTRAYNEQFF. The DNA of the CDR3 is TGTGCCAGCAGTTCCGGGACTAGAGCCTACAATGAGCAGTTCTTC.

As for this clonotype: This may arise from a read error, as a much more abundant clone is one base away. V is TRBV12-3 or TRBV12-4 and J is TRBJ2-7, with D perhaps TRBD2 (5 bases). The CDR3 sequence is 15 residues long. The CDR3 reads CVSSLRAAISYEQYF. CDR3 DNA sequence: TGTGTCAGCAGTTTACGAGCGGCAATCTCCTACGAGCAGTACTTC.

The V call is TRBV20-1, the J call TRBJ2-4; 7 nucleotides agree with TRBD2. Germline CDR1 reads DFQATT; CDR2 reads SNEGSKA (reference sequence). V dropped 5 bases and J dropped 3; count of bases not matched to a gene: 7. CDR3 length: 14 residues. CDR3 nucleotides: TGCAGTGCTGGGGGGGGGAAAGGCAAAAACATTCAGTACTTC. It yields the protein CSAGGGKGKNIQYF.

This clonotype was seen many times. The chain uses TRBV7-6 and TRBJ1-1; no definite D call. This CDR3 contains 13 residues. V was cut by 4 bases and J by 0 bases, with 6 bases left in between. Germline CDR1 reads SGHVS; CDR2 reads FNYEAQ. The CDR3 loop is CASSSGLNTEAFF. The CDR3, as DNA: TGTGCCAGCAGCTCAGGATTGAACACTGAAGCTTTCTTT.

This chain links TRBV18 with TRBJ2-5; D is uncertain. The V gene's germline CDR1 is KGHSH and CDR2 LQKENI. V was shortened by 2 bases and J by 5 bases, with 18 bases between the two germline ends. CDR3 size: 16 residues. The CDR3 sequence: CASSPSANILRETQYF. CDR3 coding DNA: TGTGCCAGCTCACCATCCGCGAACATCCTGCGGGAGACCCAGTACTTC.

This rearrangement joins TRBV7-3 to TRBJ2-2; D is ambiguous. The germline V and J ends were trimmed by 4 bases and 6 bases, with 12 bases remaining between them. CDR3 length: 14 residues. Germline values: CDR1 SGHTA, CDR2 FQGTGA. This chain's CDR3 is CASSSGLSAGELFF. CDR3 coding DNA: TGTGCCAGCAGCTCAGGTTTATCTGCCGGGGAGCTGTTTTTT.

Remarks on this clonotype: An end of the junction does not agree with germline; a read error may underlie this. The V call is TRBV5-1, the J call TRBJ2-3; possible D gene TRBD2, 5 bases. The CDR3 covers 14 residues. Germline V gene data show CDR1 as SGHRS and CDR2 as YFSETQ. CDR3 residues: CARSLSSSTDTQYF. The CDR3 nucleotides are TGCGCCAGAAGCTTGTCTAGCAGCACAGATACGCAGTATTTT.

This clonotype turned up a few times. The CDR3 reads CASSLTGATEAFF. CDR3 bases: TGTGCCAGCAGCTTAACAGGGGCCACTGAAGCTTTCTTT. The chain combines TRBV7-3 with TRBJ1-1; TRBD1 is a possible D gene (5 bases). The CDR3 sequence is 13 residues long. The germline V gene has CDR1 SGHTA and CDR2 FQGTGA. V lost 0 bases and J lost 4, with 6 bases in between.

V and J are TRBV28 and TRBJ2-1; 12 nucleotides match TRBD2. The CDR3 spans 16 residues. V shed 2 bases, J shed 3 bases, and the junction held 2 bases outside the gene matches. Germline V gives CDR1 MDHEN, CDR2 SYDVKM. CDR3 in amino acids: CASSLPLAGGYNEQFF. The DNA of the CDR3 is TGTGCCAGCAGTTTACCACTAGCGGGGGGCTACAATGAGCAGTTCTTC.

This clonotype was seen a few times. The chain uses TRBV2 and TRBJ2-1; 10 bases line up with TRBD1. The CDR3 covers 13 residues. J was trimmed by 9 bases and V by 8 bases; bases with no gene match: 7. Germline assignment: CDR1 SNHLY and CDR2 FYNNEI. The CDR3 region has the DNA TGTGCCAGCTCAGGACAGGGGGTGGGTGAGCAGTTCTTC. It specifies CASSGQGVGEQFF.

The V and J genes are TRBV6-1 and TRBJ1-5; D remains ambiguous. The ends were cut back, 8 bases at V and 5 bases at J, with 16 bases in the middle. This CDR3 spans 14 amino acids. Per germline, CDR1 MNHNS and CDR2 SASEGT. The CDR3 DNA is TGTGCCAGCCGCGAGGAACGCCCGGATCAGCCCCAGCATTTT. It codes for CASREERPDQPQHF.

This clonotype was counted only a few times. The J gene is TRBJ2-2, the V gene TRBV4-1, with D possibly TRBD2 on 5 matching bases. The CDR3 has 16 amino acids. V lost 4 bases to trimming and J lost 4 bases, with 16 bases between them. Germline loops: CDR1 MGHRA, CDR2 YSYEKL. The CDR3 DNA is TGCGCCAGCAGCCGCTTGGGAGTTGTAGGCACCGGGGAGCTGTTTTTT. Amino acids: CASSRLGVVGTGELFF.

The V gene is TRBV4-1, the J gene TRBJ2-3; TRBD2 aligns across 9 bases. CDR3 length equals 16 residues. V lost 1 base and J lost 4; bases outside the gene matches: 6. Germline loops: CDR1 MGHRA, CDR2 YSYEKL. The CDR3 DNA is TGCGCCAGCAGCCAAGGAGCTGGCGGGGGGGCAGATACGCAGTATTTT. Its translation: CASSQGAGGGADTQYF.

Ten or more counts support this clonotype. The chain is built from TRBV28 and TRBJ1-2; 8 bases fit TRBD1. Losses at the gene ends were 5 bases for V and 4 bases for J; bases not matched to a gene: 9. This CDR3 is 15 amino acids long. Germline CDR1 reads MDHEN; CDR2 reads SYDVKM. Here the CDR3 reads CASSISGGAGYGYTF. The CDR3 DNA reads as TGTGCCAGCAGTATATCAGGGGGCGCGGGCTATGGCTACACCTTC.